Listed below are T cell receptor beta chains from one sample, sequenced in a study of radiation and T cells in renal cell carcinoma. The table came from immunoSEQ multiplex PCR; TCRdb's copy has only in-frame clones and leaves some out. The sample lists more than 65,000 clones; about 86% were seen once. Sequenced here: blood, sampled from a patient whose treatment included radiotherapy and nephrectomy. Receptor source: a woman aged 50 to 60 with renal cell carcinoma. The CDR3 runs from the conserved cysteine through the conserved F or W.

j_call: TRBJ2-7; v_call: TRBV6-5; cdr3_aa: CASSSGPYEQYF
j_call: TRBJ1-2; v_call: TRBV10-2; cdr3_aa: CASRQGEQYYGYTF
j_call: TRBJ2-7; v_call: TRBV9; cdr3_aa: CASSVGQALSYEQYF
j_call: TRBJ1-2; v_call: TRBV19; cdr3_aa: CATIGRSYGYTF
j_call: TRBJ2-7; v_call: TRBV28; cdr3_aa: CASTPPFDRMGSYEQYF
j_call: TRBJ1-4; v_call: TRBV5-1; cdr3_aa: CASSLQARERGEKLFF
j_call: TRBJ1-3; v_call: TRBV6-1; cdr3_aa: CASSEKISGNTIYF
j_call: TRBJ2-7; v_call: TRBV19; cdr3_aa: CASQGFSYEQYF
j_call: TRBJ2-7; v_call: TRBV19; cdr3_aa: CASSIAASGIYEQYF
j_call: TRBJ2-7; v_call: TRBV28; cdr3_aa: CASRAGSSYEQYF
j_call: TRBJ1-2; v_call: TRBV10-2; cdr3_aa: CASSGESNYGYTF
j_call: TRBJ1-1; v_call: TRBV20-1; cdr3_aa: CSARKPTEAFF
j_call: TRBJ2-7; v_call: TRBV5-1; cdr3_aa: CASSTGQGNNEQYF
j_call: TRBJ2-7; v_call: TRBV6-5; cdr3_aa: CASSYVMGQGFEQYF
j_call: TRBJ1-2; v_call: TRBV20-1; cdr3_aa: CSASPGTFLTF
j_call: TRBJ2-3; v_call: TRBV4-2; cdr3_aa: CASSPIGAPDAQYF
j_call: TRBJ2-3; v_call: TRBV25-1; cdr3_aa: CASSDYRGGDTQYF
j_call: TRBJ2-7; v_call: TRBV7-2; cdr3_aa: CASSFSGGAYEQYF
j_call: TRBJ2-3; v_call: TRBV20-1; cdr3_aa: CSAPREDTQYF
j_call: TRBJ1-3; v_call: TRBV7-9; cdr3_aa: CASSPALPSGNTIYF
j_call: TRBJ1-1; v_call: TRBV5-1; cdr3_aa: CASSLGGQVAAEAFF
j_call: TRBJ1-2; v_call: TRBV5-4; cdr3_aa: CASSLGPGQLYGYTF
j_call: TRBJ2-3; v_call: TRBV15; cdr3_aa: CATARDSGGPDTQYF
j_call: TRBJ1-5; v_call: TRBV7-2; cdr3_aa: CASSLGGRSNQPQHF
j_call: TRBJ1-5; v_call: TRBV2; cdr3_aa: CASSEDRNQPQHF
j_call: TRBJ2-7; v_call: TRBV6-6; cdr3_aa: CASRRQGSLSYEQYF
j_call: TRBJ1-3; v_call: TRBV9; cdr3_aa: CASSVEPGTGNTIYF
j_call: TRBJ1-4; v_call: TRBV27; cdr3_aa: CASSDLRTGFREKLFF
j_call: TRBJ2-1; v_call: TRBV10-1; cdr3_aa: CASSGGAGSYNEQFF
j_call: TRBJ1-1; v_call: TRBV10-3; cdr3_aa: CAISEWGTEAFF
j_call: .; v_call: TRBV5-1; cdr3_aa: CASSLVLAGGYEQYF
j_call: TRBJ1-1; v_call: TRBV7-2; cdr3_aa: CASSRVNTEAFF
j_call: TRBJ1-1; v_call: TRBV27; cdr3_aa: CASNRQGPNTEAFF
j_call: TRBJ1-2; v_call: TRBV5-1; cdr3_aa: CASSLEAGGLYGYTF
j_call: TRBJ2-7; v_call: TRBV4-3; cdr3_aa: CASSHGPLYEQYF
j_call: TRBJ2-1; v_call: TRBV5-4; cdr3_aa: CASSPQGGAPYNEQFF
j_call: TRBJ1-1; v_call: TRBV10-2; cdr3_aa: CASRVGGVYTEAFF